These 32 T cell receptor beta chains were sequenced from one sample in a study of T-cell reconstitution after alpha-beta-depleted transplantation in children (dated by TCRdb to 2016 to 2018). Library preparation was by PCR. The data were produced on an Illumina HiSeq 2500. Molecular barcoding was employed in the preparation of TCR libraries, with unique molecular identifiers being used to normalize TCRbeta repertoire quantification. TCRdb's own reprocessing of the public reads used fastp at Q25 and MiXCR and kept productive beta chains. Identical CDR3 protein sequences are pooled into one entry, listed with their most common genes and DNA. This sample has 440,000 or so distinct CDR3 sequences in its table, and 11% of those were observed once. The ten largest clones represent roughly 6% of the sample. Material: PBMCs from the stem cell graft donor, obtained from the stem cell graft. These receptors all come from a human donor who donated a stem cell graft to a child with acute myeloid leukemia.

The V and J genes are TRBV4-1 and TRBJ2-5; 9 positions agree with TRBD1. Germline assignment: CDR1 MGHRA and CDR2 YSYEKL. This CDR3 region has 15 residues. V dropped 2 bases and J dropped 5; count of bases not matched to a gene: 6. This CDR3 reads CASSQSGTGMETQYF. The CDR3 DNA follows: TGCGCCAGCAGCCAATCCGGGACAGGGATGGAGACCCAGTACTTC.

The V gene is TRBV20-1, the J gene TRBJ2-1, with a possible D match to TRBD2 (7 bases). Per germline, CDR1 DFQATT and CDR2 SNEGSKA (reference sequence). This CDR3 is built from 15 residues. V dropped 4 bases and J dropped 9 bases, with 22 bases sitting between them. CDR3 sequence reads: CSATPGAGASPEQFF. The CDR3 nucleotides read TGCAGTGCTACCCCGGGGGCGGGAGCTTCTCCTGAGCAGTTCTTC.

DNA of the CDR3: TGTGCCAGCAGTCAGCACGCAGATACGCAGTATTTT. Translated, it gives CASSQHADTQYF. The rearrangement uses TRBV4-2 and TRBJ2-3; D is ambiguous. CDR1 is LGHNA, CDR2 YNFKEQ, per germline. This CDR3 region has 12 residues. Trimming removed 6 bases from V and 4 bases from J, with 8 bases in between.

Only a few counts were recorded for this clonotype. CDR3 coding DNA: TGTGCCAGCAGCACGCGGGCAGACATTCCTTGGAATGAGCAGTTCTTC. Translated, it gives CASSTRADIPWNEQFF. This sequence joins TRBV7-8 and TRBJ2-1; perhaps TRBD2 as D (5 bases). Trimming took off 5 bases at V and 7 bases at J, with 21 bases between the two ends. CDR3 length: 16 residues. The germline gives CDR1 SGHVS, CDR2 FQNEAQ.

The chain employs TRBV6-1 and TRBJ2-7, with TRBD1 matching 10 bases. CDR3 length: 13 residues. Germline values: CDR1 MNHNS, CDR2 SASEGT. V was clipped by 7 bases and J by 2 bases; unmatched bases: 2. CDR3 amino acids: CASKGTGAYEQYV. The CDR3 coding sequence is TGTGCCAGCAAGGGGACAGGGGCCTACGAGCAGTACGTC.

The chain is built from TRBV29-1 and TRBJ2-3; possibly TRBD2 for D (6 bases). Trimming shortened V by 7 bases and J by 2 bases, and 10 bases separated the two germline ends. The CDR3 length is 12 residues. The germline V gene encodes CDR1 SQVTM and CDR2 ANQGSEA. DNA for the CDR3: TGCAGCGGTTTAGCGGACACAGATACGCAGTATTTT. Encoded protein: CSGLADTDTQYF.

This clonotype was counted between two and nine times. The V and J genes are TRBV4-1 and TRBJ2-6; D remains unclear. V lost 0 bases to trimming and J lost 1 base, with 13 bases between them. The germline CDR1 and CDR2 sequences are MGHRA and YSYEKL. There are 18 residues in the CDR3. CDR3 residues: CASSQEGSWGSGANVLTF. CDR3 coding DNA: TGCGCCAGCAGCCAAGAGGGGTCCTGGGGTTCTGGGGCCAACGTCCTGACTTTC.

This clonotype occurred many times. The chain combines TRBV7-2 with TRBJ2-2; unclear D gene. Germline CDR1 is SGHTA and CDR2 is FQGNSA. Between the trimmed V and J ends, which lost 1 base and 3 bases, there was a span of 6 bases. The CDR3 length is 14 residues. For the CDR3, the DNA is TGTGCCAGCAGCTTAGTCCTGTACACCGGGGAGCTGTTTTTT. As protein: CASSLVLYTGELFF.

The chain recombines TRBV29-1 with TRBJ1-2; possibly TRBD1 for D (6 bases). Trimming shortened V by 6 bases and J by 4 bases, and 12 bases separated the two germline ends. The CDR3 runs 12 residues. CDR1 is SQVTM and CDR2 is ANQGSEA in the germline V gene. The CDR3 protein is CSVAGERYGYTF. CDR3 nucleotides: TGCAGCGTGGCAGGGGAACGCTATGGCTACACCTTC.

The table lists this clonotype with a few counts. The chain employs TRBV5-1 and TRBJ1-2; 9 positions agree with TRBD1. Trimming took 4 bases from V and 6 from J; bases not matched to a gene: 13. The germline gives CDR1 SGHRS, CDR2 YFSETQ. The CDR3 sequence is 16 residues long. In DNA, the CDR3 is TGCGCCAGCAGCCTGTCCCCCGGGACAGGGAAGAATGGCTACACCTTC. It is translated as CASSLSPGTGKNGYTF.

This clonotype came up many times. This rearrangement joins TRBV11-2 to TRBJ2-1, with D uncertain. Trimming pared 1 base from V and 9 bases from J, leaving 4 bases between. The germline CDR1 and CDR2 sequences are SGHAT and FQNNGV. The CDR3 contains 11 residues. The DNA of the CDR3 is TGTGCCAGCAGCTTAGGTGCTGAGCAGTTCTTC. Translation gives CASSLGAEQFF.

This clonotype was detected a few times. The junction does not match germline at one end; this may be a read error. The V call is TRBV20-1, the J call TRBJ2-7, with a weak D call TRBD2 (6 bases). CDR3 length: 15 amino acids. The V gene's germline CDR1 is DFQATT and CDR2 SNEGSKA (reference sequence). The CDR3 reads CSANPRRLVSSEQYF. The DNA of the CDR3 is TGCAGTGCTAACCCCCGTAGACTAGTATCCTCCGAGCAGTACTTC.

Many counts were recorded for this clonotype. The chain couples TRBV10-3 to TRBJ1-2; 9 bases align to TRBD1. Trimming took 11 bases from V and 4 from J; bases not matched to a gene: 14. Germline V CDR1 and CDR2: ENHRY, SYGVKD. The CDR3 consists of 15 residues. The CDR3 DNA follows: TGTGCCCCTTACCGGGGGACAGGGAAGGGCTATGGCTACACCTTC. Encoded protein: CAPYRGTGKGYGYTF.

The chain employs TRBV7-3 and TRBJ2-2, with D possibly TRBD2 on 5 matching bases. The length of the CDR3 is 14 residues. Germline V CDR1 and CDR2: SGHTA, FQGTGA. Trimming shortened V by 5 bases and J by 7 bases, and 14 bases separated the two germline ends. The CDR3 coding sequence is TGTGCCAGCAGCGGGCCCGGACTGGGCGGGGAGCTGTTTTTT. Protein: CASSGPGLGGELFF.

This clonotype was observed many times. J is TRBJ1-6 and V is TRBV5-5; TRBD1 is a possible D gene (6 bases). The CDR3 length is 14 residues. V was trimmed by 7 bases and J by 10 bases, leaving 18 bases between them. CDR1 is SGHKS and CDR2 is YYEKEE in the germline V gene (reference sequence). CDR3 amino acids: CASVGGRGGSPLHF. As DNA, the CDR3 is TGTGCCAGCGTGGGGGGCAGGGGTGGCTCACCCCTCCACTTT.

This clonotype was recorded at least ten times. This chain links TRBV5-1 with TRBJ1-1; D may be TRBD1 (5 bases). Germline V gene lookup returns CDR1 SGHRS and CDR2 YFSETQ. Trimming took off 4 bases at V and 2 bases at J, with 9 bases between the two ends. CDR3 size: 13 residues. Here the CDR3 DNA reads TGCGCCAGCAGCCAGACAGCTAACACTGAAGCTTTCTTT. Amino acids: CASSQTANTEAFF. The full variable domain, its missing parts supplied by reference TRBV5-1 and TRBJ1-1, is KAGVTQTPRYLIKTRGQQVTLSCSPISGHRSVSWYQQTPGQGLQFLFEYFSETQRNKGNFPGRFSGRQFSNSRSEMNVSTLELGDSALYLCASSQTANTEAFFGQGTRLTVV.

Only a few counts were recorded for this clonotype. The gene calls are TRBV12-3 or TRBV12-4 and TRBJ1-5; a weak D match, TRBD1 (5 bases). This CDR3 comprises 16 residues. Trimming took 3 bases from V and 1 from J, leaving 13 bases between them. In nucleotides, the CDR3 is TGTGCCAGCAGTTTTGGGGGGTACAGGAGCAATCAGCCCCAGCATTTT. This sequence encodes CASSFGGYRSNQPQHF.

The genes are TRBV15 and TRBJ2-3; 8 positions match TRBD2. The ends lost 6 bases at V and 2 bases at J; junction bases unmatched: 10. Looked up from germline, CDR1 is LNHNV and CDR2 is YYDKDF (reference sequence). The CDR3 length is 16 residues. The CDR3 bases are TGTGCCACCAGTAGCGGGACTACTATGAACACAGATACGCAGTATTTT. Encoded protein: CATSSGTTMNTDTQYF. Combining the CDR3 with reference TRBV15 and TRBJ2-3 gives the whole variable domain DAMVIQNPRYQVTQFGKPVTLSCSQTLNHNVMYWYQQKSSQAPKLLFHYYDKDFNNEADTPDNFQSRRPNTSFCFLDIRSPGLGDTAMYLCATSSGTTMNTDTQYFGPGTRLTVL.

This clonotype occurred a few times. V gene TRBV5-1 combines with J gene TRBJ1-5; D is perhaps TRBD1 (5 bases). This CDR3 has 14 residues. Germline V lookup: CDR1 SGHRS, CDR2 YFSETQ. The V end was cut by 1 base, the J end by 4 bases, with 9 bases between. The CDR3 DNA follows: TGCGCCAGCAGCTTGACAGGCGATAATCAGCCCCAGCATTTT. Protein product: CASSLTGDNQPQHF.

The sample holds a few counts of this clonotype. This chain uses TRBV9 with TRBJ2-1; tentative D call: TRBD1 (6 bases). With 3 bases removed from V and 3 bases from J, the gap between germline ends came to 25 bases. Germline loops: CDR1 SGDLS, CDR2 YYNGEE. The CDR3 covers 19 residues. The CDR3 loop is CASSATVDGTNSVYNEQFF. In DNA, the CDR3 is TGTGCCAGCAGCGCAACCGTCGATGGGACAAACTCGGTCTACAATGAGCAGTTCTTC.

The table lists this clonotype with a few counts. This sequence joins TRBV29-1 and TRBJ2-2; D unclear. V was shortened by 4 bases and J by 1 base, with 13 bases between the two germline ends. This CDR3 spans 15 amino acids. CDR1 and CDR2 from the germline V gene are SQVTM and ANQGSEA. CDR3 bases: TGCAGCGTTGCTGGCCCCTCCTTGAACACCGGGGAGCTGTTTTTT. It encodes CSVAGPSLNTGELFF.

The chain couples TRBV20-1 to TRBJ2-2, with D perhaps TRBD2 (6 bases). V was shortened by 3 bases and J by 6 bases, with 11 bases between the two germline ends. The CDR3 sequence is 13 residues long. CDR1 and CDR2 from the germline V gene are DFQATT and SNEGSKA (reference sequence). Here the CDR3 DNA reads TGCAGTGCTAGCGGGAGCCCCGCCGGGGAGCTGTTTTTT. Its translation: CSASGSPAGELFF.

Regarding this clonotype: The junction departs from germline at one end; a sequencing error may be responsible. Here the CDR3 reads CASSLEWTGEQGTQYF. DNA of the CDR3: TGCGCCAGCAGCTTAGAATGGACAGGAGAACAAGGGACCCAGTACTTC. J is TRBJ2-5 and V is TRBV5-1, with 7 nucleotides matching TRBD1. Germline V gene data show CDR1 as SGHRS and CDR2 as YFSETQ. This CDR3 contains 16 residues.

In regard to this clonotype: This may come from a read error, since a much larger clone is one base off. This chain links TRBV21-1 with TRBJ2-2; no DNA check was done on the table's D call, TRBD2. TRBV21-1 is a pseudogene segment. The CDR3 has 18 amino acids. CDR3 nucleotides: TGTGCCACCAGCAAAGAGAAGCGGGAGGGCCCAAACACCGGGGAGCTGTTTTTT. Translating it yields CATSKEKREGPNTGELFF.

This clonotype was observed a few times. This chain joins TRBV20-1 and TRBJ2-7; 8 bases are shared with TRBD1. V lost 6 bases, J lost 4 bases, and 8 bases stayed unmatched. Germline CDR1 and CDR2: DFQATT and SNEGSKA (reference sequence). The CDR3 runs 13 residues. Written as DNA, the CDR3 is TGCAGTGCAGTCCGGGACAGGAGATACGAGCAGTACTTC. Amino acid sequence: CSAVRDRRYEQYF.

V and J are TRBV3-1 and TRBJ1-2; the match to TRBD1 covers 7 bases. This CDR3 is 17 amino acids long. CDR1 is LGHDT, CDR2 YNNKEL, per germline (reference sequence). V was pared by 4 bases and J by 2 bases, with 13 bases of the junction left unmatched. This CDR3 is CASSPPTGREGNYGYTF. CDR3 sequence (DNA): TGTGCCAGCAGCCCCCCGACAGGGCGGGAAGGCAACTATGGCTACACCTTC.

This clonotype was seen a handful of times. This chain joins TRBV7-9 and TRBJ2-1, with 14 nucleotides matching TRBD2. The CDR3 has 16 amino acids. CDR1 and CDR2 from the germline V gene are SEHNR and FQNEAQ (reference sequence). V lost 5 bases to trimming and J lost 2 bases; unmatched junction nucleotides: 2. CDR3 nucleotides: TGTGCCAGCAGCCGACTAGCGGGAGGGCCCTACAATGAGCAGTTCTTC. This sequence encodes CASSRLAGGPYNEQFF.

The sample holds many counts of this clonotype. The chain recombines TRBV4-3 with TRBJ2-2; 14 bases are a match to TRBD2. After removal of 3 bases from V and 6 bases from J, the junction contained 3 bases not matched to a gene. In germline, CDR1 is LGHNA, CDR2 YSLEER. The CDR3 is made up of 16 amino acids. The CDR3 sequence is CASSQTSGRAAGELFF. The CDR3 nucleotides read TGCGCCAGCAGCCAGACTAGCGGGAGGGCCGCCGGGGAGCTGTTTTTT.

V and J are TRBV12-3 or TRBV12-4 and TRBJ1-2; D remains unclear. The germline V and J ends were trimmed by 10 bases and 6 bases, with 9 bases remaining between them. This CDR3 is built from 10 residues. CDR3 bases: TGTGCCATAGACATAGATGGCTACACCTTC. Its protein product is CAIDIDGYTF.

The chain couples TRBV7-2 to TRBJ2-5, with no clear D. The CDR3 spans 13 residues. CDR1 SGHTA and CDR2 FQGNSA come from the germline V gene. Trimming cost V 6 bases and J 0 bases, with 8 bases left between them. In nucleotides, the CDR3 is TGTGCCAGCAGGGCGGCGAACCAAGAGACCCAGTACTTC. Translation gives CASRAANQETQYF.

This clonotype has ten or more counts. Here the CDR3 reads CASSLVGSSTDTQYF. For the CDR3, the DNA is TGTGCCAGCAGCTTGGTCGGGTCGAGCACAGATACGCAGTATTTT. This chain joins TRBV5-5 and TRBJ2-3; D not resolved. There are 15 residues in the CDR3. V gave up 0 bases and J gave up 0 bases, with 8 bases separating them. Germline CDR1 is SGHKS and CDR2 is YYEKEE (reference sequence). The entire variable domain, with the rest obtained from reference TRBV5-5 and TRBJ2-3, is as follows: DAGVTQSPTHLIKTRGQQVTLRCSPISGHKSVSWYQQVLGQGPQFIFQYYEKEERGRGNFPDRFSARQFPNYSSELNVNALLLGDSALYLCASSLVGSSTDTQYFGPGTRLTVL.

The chain couples TRBV10-2 to TRBJ2-1, with TRBD1 matching over 9 bases. There are 15 residues in the CDR3. V was clipped by 3 bases and J by 5 bases; unmatched bases: 5. In germline, CDR1 is WSHSY, CDR2 SAAADI. The CDR3 here is CASSEGTGTNNEQFF. In DNA form, the CDR3 reads TGCGCCAGCAGTGAAGGGACAGGGACAAACAATGAGCAGTTCTTC.